The 18 T cell receptor beta chains reported below all come from one sample, sequenced in a study of T cells in Graves' hyperthyroidism and ophthalmopathy. Amplified TCR beta CDR3 regions came from RNA transcripts. The HTBI primer set served for first-round RT-PCR of the TCR CDR3. In TCRdb, the multiplex PCR reads were re-called with MiXCR into one record per CDR3 protein. The table includes roughly 500,000 distinct CDR3 sequences, over 11% detected once. The specimen was blood. The receptor set was obtained from a woman in her 30s with Graves' hyperthyroidism that later progressed to Graves' ophthalmopathy.

About this clonotype itself: A much larger clone is a single base away; this may be a read error. V is TRBV19 and J is TRBJ1-5; D is unclear. This CDR3 region has 15 residues. Germline lookup yields CDR1 LNHDA and CDR2 SQIVND (reference sequence). V gave up 3 bases and J gave up 2 bases, with 11 bases separating them. CDR3 in amino acids: CASSMGSGGNQPQHF. The CDR3, as DNA: TGTGCCAGTAGTATGGGGAGTGGGGGCAATCAGCCCCAGCATTTT.

This clonotype was detected a few times. This chain joins TRBV7-9 and TRBJ2-1, with 9 bases lining up with TRBD2. J was trimmed by 7 bases and V by 5 bases; bases with no gene match: 12. Germline lookup yields CDR1 SEHNR and CDR2 FQNEAQ (reference sequence). The CDR3 runs to 16 residues. The CDR3 sequence is CASSPARSGSRNEQFF. CDR3 coding DNA: TGTGCCAGCAGCCCTGCCCGTAGCGGGAGTAGGAATGAGCAGTTCTTC.

This clonotype turned up a few times. The V and J genes are TRBV28 and TRBJ1-3, with TRBD1 identical over 7 bases. CDR3 length: 14 amino acids. Germline CDR1 and CDR2: MDHEN and SYDVKM. After removal of 7 bases from V and 8 bases from J, the junction contained 11 bases not matched to a gene. CDR3 nucleotides: TGTGCCAGCACCTTCACGACAGGGTTTGACACCATATATTTT. Translating it yields CASTFTTGFDTIYF.

As regards this clonotype: Possible read error: a much larger clone is one base away. This chain uses TRBV2 with TRBJ1-2; a possible D gene is TRBD1 (5 bases). Germline V gene data show CDR1 as SNHLY and CDR2 as FYNNEI. The CDR3 sequence is 14 residues long. In DNA form, the CDR3 reads TGTGCCAGCAAGAGGGGCCTCGGGGGGGATGGCTGCACCTTC. This codes for CASKRGLGGDGCTF.

This clonotype was detected ten times or more. The rearrangement links TRBV3-1 to TRBJ2-5, with 7 bases fitting TRBD2. The length of the CDR3 is 14 residues. Germline values: CDR1 LGHDT, CDR2 YNNKEL (reference sequence). Trimming took 7 bases from V and 4 from J; bases not matched to a gene: 9. The CDR3 sequence: CASTRGRTGETQYF. The DNA of the CDR3 is TGTGCCAGCACGCGGGGGAGGACGGGAGAGACCCAGTACTTC.

The J gene is TRBJ1-2, the V gene TRBV19; weak D call: TRBD1 (6 bases). The length of the CDR3 is 16 residues. Trimming removed 6 bases from V and 2 bases from J, with 19 bases in between. Germline CDR1 and CDR2: LNHDA and SQIVND (reference sequence). The DNA for the CDR3 is TGTGCCAGTAGCCAGGGACAACGCCCGCTAAACTATGGCTACACCTTC. It codes for CASSQGQRPLNYGYTF.

CDR3 in amino acids: CATSPRLGTGELFF. DNA for the CDR3: TGTGCCACCAGCCCGCGACTGGGGACCGGGGAGCTGTTTTTT. V usage is TRBV15 and J usage is TRBJ2-2; D gene ambiguous. This CDR3 contains 14 residues. The V end lost 5 bases, the J end lost 5 bases, and 12 bases lay between the germline ends. Germline CDR1 and CDR2: LNHNV and YYDKDF (reference sequence).

This clonotype was found many times. The rearrangement joins TRBV30 to TRBJ2-7, with 12 bases identical to TRBD1. From germline, CDR1 is GTSNPN and CDR2 SVGIG (reference sequence). CDR3 size: 14 residues. With V trimmed by 2 bases and J by 6 bases, 5 bases remained unmatched. The DNA of the CDR3 is TGTGCCTGGAGTACAGGGACAGGGGGCCTCGAGCAGTACTTC. This encodes CAWSTGTGGLEQYF.

Details on this clonotype: This sequence may be a read error, since a much larger clone differs from it by one base. Lacking the conserved final phenylalanine or tryptophan, this CDR3 likely reflects a read error. The chain uses TRBV11-2 and TRBJ2-2, with a tentative D call TRBD1 (5 bases). The V end was cut by 1 base, the J end by 2 bases, with 8 bases between. This CDR3 has 15 amino acids. The germline V gene has CDR1 SGHAT and CDR2 FQNNGV. The CDR3 region has the DNA TGTGCCAGCAGCTTAGTAAGGGGAAACACCGGGGAGCTGTTTTCT. This encodes CASSLVRGNTGELFS.

There are many counts of this clonotype. The V call is TRBV7-2, the J call TRBJ1-6; 9 positions agree with TRBD1. This CDR3 spans 15 amino acids. J lost 10 bases, V lost 4 bases, and 8 bases had no gene match. Germline V gene lookup returns CDR1 SGHTA and CDR2 FQGNSA. Written as DNA, the CDR3 is TGTGCCAGCAGCTACGGGACAGGGCAAGGCTCACCCCTCCACTTT. Translated: CASSYGTGQGSPLHF.

This clonotype has ten or more counts. The chain is built from TRBV29-1 and TRBJ2-7; the D is unclear. Germline lookup yields CDR1 SQVTM and CDR2 ANQGSEA. V was shortened by 3 bases and J by 2 bases, with 17 bases between the two germline ends. The length of the CDR3 is 15 residues. Here the CDR3 reads CSVEKGEGSTYEQYF. DNA of the CDR3: TGCAGCGTTGAGAAAGGTGAAGGGTCGACCTACGAGCAGTACTTC.

Many counts were recorded for this clonotype. V gene TRBV7-9 combines with J gene TRBJ1-1; TRBD1 aligns across 10 bases. Unmatched junction bases numbered 8, after V lost 5 bases and J lost 5 bases. Germline CDR1 and CDR2: SEHNR and FQNEAQ (reference sequence). The CDR3 totals 15 residues. CDR3 coding DNA: TGTGCCAGCAGCGGACCCGGGACAGGGGCAACTGAAGCTTTCTTT. Translating it yields CASSGPGTGATEAFF.

A note on this clonotype: One base away lies a much larger clone, so this may be a sequencing read error. This chain joins TRBV7-2 and TRBJ2-1, with 11 bases fitting TRBD2. The J call is doubtful: the DNA matches TRBJ2-7 better. Germline values: CDR1 SGHTA, CDR2 FQGNSA. The CDR3 is 18 residues long. The CDR3 sequence: CASTPPLSGRAAYNEQYF. The CDR3, as DNA: TGTGCCAGCACCCCCCCCCTTAGCGGGAGGGCCGCGTACAATGAGCAGTACTTC.

This clonotype was detected ten times or more. The V and J genes are TRBV6-5 and TRBJ2-1; D might be TRBD2 (6 bases). Germline loops: CDR1 MNHEY, CDR2 SVGAGI. The V end was cut by 0 bases, the J end by 4 bases, with 16 bases between. The CDR3 runs 17 residues. CDR3 DNA: TGTGCCAGCAGTTACTCTAGGGACTCCCAAAGGTACAATGAGCAGTTCTTC. Protein product: CASSYSRDSQRYNEQFF.

This clonotype has only a few counts. J is TRBJ1-1 and V is TRBV10-3, with D unclear. Trimming left V 4 bases short and J 3 bases short, with 6 bases between. This CDR3 has 12 amino acids. Germline loops: CDR1 ENHRY, CDR2 SYGVKD. This chain's CDR3 is CAISAGDTEAFF. In nucleotides, the CDR3 is TGTGCCATCAGTGCCGGAGACACTGAAGCTTTCTTT.

This clonotype was found many times. The J gene is TRBJ2-1, the V gene TRBV7-9; 8 bases map to TRBD2. In germline, CDR1 is SEHNR, CDR2 FQNEAQ (reference sequence). The CDR3 is 16 amino acids. V trimming: 7 bases; J trimming: 7 bases; junction bases outside the gene matches: 15. CDR3 protein: CASIDLRREVGNEQFF. CDR3 in DNA: TGTGCCAGCATCGACCTCCGGCGGGAGGTGGGGAATGAGCAGTTCTTC.

This clonotype was seen many times. The gene calls are TRBV11-1 and TRBJ1-1; D gene unclear. Trimming pared 5 bases from V and 1 base from J, leaving 11 bases between. Germline V lookup: CDR1 SGHAT, CDR2 FQDESV (reference sequence). The CDR3 runs 14 residues. The CDR3 reads CASSPDSANTEAFF. For the CDR3, the DNA is TGTGCCAGCAGCCCTGATTCCGCGAACACTGAAGCTTTCTTT.

This clonotype was observed at least ten times. This rearrangement joins TRBV12-3 or TRBV12-4 to TRBJ2-3; 16 bases are shared with TRBD2. V lost 5 bases, J lost 6 bases, and 8 bases stayed unmatched. This CDR3 comprises 17 residues. CDR3 bases: TGTGCCAGCAGTATGGGACTAGCGGGAGGGGGTCGGGATACGCAGTATTTT. It specifies CASSMGLAGGGRDTQYF.